This T cell receptor beta chain was recorded in a study of post-analysis software for immune sequencing data. General study findings and limits: Several TRBV segments were more frequent in patients than controls; TRBV5-6, TRBV5-1 and TRBV20-1 belonged to this group.

Remarks on this clonotype: The antigen is unknown.

Germline V gene sequence: CDR1 PRHDT, CDR2 FYEKMQ (reference sequence). The V end lost 1 base, the J end lost 3 bases, and 14 bases lay between the germline ends. The CDR3 runs 16 residues. The library was made from cDNA and included unique molecular identifiers. One entry per CDR3 protein results from TCRdb running MiXCR on the PCR reads. The table records about 770,000 distinct CDR3 sequences, more than 45% of them present only once. Sequences were obtained from blood. V is TRBV13 and J is TRBJ2-3, with a tentative D call TRBD2 (5 bases). The receptor comes from a girl under 18 with multiple sclerosis. In nucleotides, the CDR3 is TGTGCCAGCAGCTTAGCCAGGCTTCGAGGGACAGATACGCAGTATTTT. Translating it yields CASSLARLRGTDTQYF.